This TCR beta chain comes out of a study of post-analysis software for immune sequencing data. On the study more broadly: There were relapsing-remitting, secondary progressive and progressive-relapsing multiple sclerosis among the disease courses included. Study conclusions and caveats: Five TRBV segments, TRBV5-6, TRBV5-1 and TRBV20-1 among them, were found more frequent in patients than controls.

This clonotype was observed a handful of times. The antigen is unknown. cDNA libraries of TCR beta carried unique molecular identifiers. TCRdb itself ran the PCR reads through MiXCR, one entry per CDR3 protein. The sample consists of over 700,000 distinct CDR3 sequences, 25% to 30% of them appearing once. The CDR3 contains 14 residues. V lost 3 bases, J lost 1 base, and 10 bases lay in between. CDR1 and CDR2 (germline): SGHTA, FQGNSA. The sample consisted of blood. The chain employs TRBV7-2 and TRBJ2-7, with a possible D match to TRBD1 (5 bases). This TCR was recovered from a girl aged 5-17 years with multiple sclerosis. This CDR3 reads CASSFNRLSYEQYF. The CDR3 nucleotides read TGTGCCAGCAGCTTTAACAGGTTATCCTACGAGCAGTACTTC.